This T cell receptor beta chain was recorded in a study of blood T cell repertoires in COVID-19. Here immunoSEQ multiplex PCR was the method, and the copy in TCRdb shows in-frame clones only, minus some. The sample holds approximately 74,000 clones, around 93% seen once. The CDR3 contains 13 residues. The junction had 0 bases not matched to a gene; V was cut back by 1 base and J by 5 bases. Germline lookup yields CDR1 MGHRA and CDR2 YSYEKL. The sequence was collected from a woman aged 55-69 years with active COVID-19. The chain combines TRBV4-1 with TRBJ1-2, with 8 bases that match TRBD1. Sequencing was performed on peripheral blood. The CDR3 DNA reads as TGCGCCAGCAGCCAAGGGACAGGGTATGGCTACACCTTC. This gives the protein CASSQGTGYGYTF.